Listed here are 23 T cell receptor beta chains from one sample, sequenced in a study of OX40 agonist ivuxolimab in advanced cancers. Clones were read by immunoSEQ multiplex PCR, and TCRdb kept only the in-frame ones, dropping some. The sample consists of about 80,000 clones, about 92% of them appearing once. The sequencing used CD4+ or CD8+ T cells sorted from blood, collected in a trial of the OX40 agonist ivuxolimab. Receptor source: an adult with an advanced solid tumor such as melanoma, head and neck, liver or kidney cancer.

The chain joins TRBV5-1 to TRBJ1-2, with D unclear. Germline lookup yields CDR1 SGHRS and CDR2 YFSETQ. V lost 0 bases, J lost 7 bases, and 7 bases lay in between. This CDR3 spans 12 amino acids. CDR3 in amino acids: CASSLDYGGYTF. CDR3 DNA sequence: TGCGCCAGCAGCTTGGATTACGGTGGCTACACCTTC.

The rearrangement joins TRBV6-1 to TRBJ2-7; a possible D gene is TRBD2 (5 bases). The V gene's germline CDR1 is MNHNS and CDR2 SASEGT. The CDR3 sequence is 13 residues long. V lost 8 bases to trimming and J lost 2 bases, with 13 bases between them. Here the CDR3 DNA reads TGTGCCAGCGTCGAGGGTGGAACCTACGAGCAGTACTTC. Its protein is CASVEGGTYEQYF.

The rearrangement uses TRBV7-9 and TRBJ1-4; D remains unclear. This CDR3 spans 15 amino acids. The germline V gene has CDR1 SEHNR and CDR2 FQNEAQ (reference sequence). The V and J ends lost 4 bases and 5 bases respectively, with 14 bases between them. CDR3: CASSWAAGRNEKLFF. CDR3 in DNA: TGTGCCAGCAGCTGGGCGGCGGGGAGGAATGAAAAACTGTTTTTT.

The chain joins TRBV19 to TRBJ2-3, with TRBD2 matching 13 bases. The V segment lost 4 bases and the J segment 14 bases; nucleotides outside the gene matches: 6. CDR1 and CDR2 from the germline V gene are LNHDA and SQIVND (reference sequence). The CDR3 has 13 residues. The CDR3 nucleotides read TGTGCCAGTAGTACCTTGACTAGCGGGGGGCCGTATTTT. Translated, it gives CASSTLTSGGPYF.

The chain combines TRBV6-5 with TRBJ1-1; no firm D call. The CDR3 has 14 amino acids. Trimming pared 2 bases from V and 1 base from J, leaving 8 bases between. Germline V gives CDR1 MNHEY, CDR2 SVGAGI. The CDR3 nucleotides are TGTGCCAGCAGTTACGAACTGGCGAACACTGAAGCTTTCTTT. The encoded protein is CASSYELANTEAFF.

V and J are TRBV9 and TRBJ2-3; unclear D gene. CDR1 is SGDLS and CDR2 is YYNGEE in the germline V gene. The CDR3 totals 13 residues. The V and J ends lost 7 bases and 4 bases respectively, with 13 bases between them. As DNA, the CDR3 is TGTGCCAGCTCCCGAGACTCGGCAGATACGCAGTATTTT. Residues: CASSRDSADTQYF.

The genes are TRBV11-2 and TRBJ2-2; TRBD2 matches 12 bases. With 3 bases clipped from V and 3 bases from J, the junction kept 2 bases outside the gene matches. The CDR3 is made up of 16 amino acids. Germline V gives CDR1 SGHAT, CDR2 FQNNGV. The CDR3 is CASSFGLAGYTGELFF. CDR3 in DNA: TGTGCCAGCAGCTTTGGACTAGCGGGATACACCGGGGAGCTGTTTTTT.

The CDR3 DNA is TGTGCCAGCAGCTCCCGCCCCAGAAGTAGACCCTACGAGCAGTACTTC. Its translation: CASSSRPRSRPYEQYF. This chain links TRBV13 with TRBJ2-7; D remains ambiguous. The CDR3 extends over 16 amino acids. Trimming took off 4 bases at V and 2 bases at J, with 18 bases between the two ends. The germline gives CDR1 PRHDT, CDR2 FYEKMQ (reference sequence).

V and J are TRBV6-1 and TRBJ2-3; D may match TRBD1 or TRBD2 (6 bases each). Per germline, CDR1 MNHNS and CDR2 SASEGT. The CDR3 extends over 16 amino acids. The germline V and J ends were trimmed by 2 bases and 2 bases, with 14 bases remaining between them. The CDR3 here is CASSEYGGRATDTQYF. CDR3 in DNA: TGTGCCAGCAGTGAATATGGGGGGCGAGCCACAGATACGCAGTATTTT.

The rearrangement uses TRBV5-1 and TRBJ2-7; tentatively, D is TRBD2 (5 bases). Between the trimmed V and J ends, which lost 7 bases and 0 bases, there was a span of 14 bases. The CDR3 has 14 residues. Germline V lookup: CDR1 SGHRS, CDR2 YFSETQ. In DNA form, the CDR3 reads TGCGCCAGCCAATTAGCGCCAAACTCCTACGAGCAGTACTTC. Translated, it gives CASQLAPNSYEQYF.

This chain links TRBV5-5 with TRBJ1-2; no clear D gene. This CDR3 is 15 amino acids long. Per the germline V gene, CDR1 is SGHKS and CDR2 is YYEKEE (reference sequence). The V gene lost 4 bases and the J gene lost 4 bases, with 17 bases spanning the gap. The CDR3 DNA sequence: TGTGCCAGCAGCACCGGACGGGAATTCGGCTATGGCTACACCTTC. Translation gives CASSTGREFGYGYTF.

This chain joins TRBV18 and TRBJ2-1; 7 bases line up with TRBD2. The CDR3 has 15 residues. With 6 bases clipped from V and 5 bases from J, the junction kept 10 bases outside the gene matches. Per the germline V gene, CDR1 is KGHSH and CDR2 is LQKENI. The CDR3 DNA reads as TGTGCCAGCTCCCCGGTGCTAGCGGAGAACAATGAGCAGTTCTTC. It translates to CASSPVLAENNEQFF.

As DNA, the CDR3 is TGCGCCAGCAGCTTGGTAGCGGGGGCTTACGAGCAGTACTTC. It yields the protein CASSLVAGAYEQYF. The chain joins TRBV5-1 to TRBJ2-7; 9 nucleotides agree with TRBD2. The trim removed 0 bases at V and 4 bases at J, leaving 2 bases unmatched. The CDR3 totals 14 residues. Germline V gene data show CDR1 as SGHRS and CDR2 as YFSETQ.

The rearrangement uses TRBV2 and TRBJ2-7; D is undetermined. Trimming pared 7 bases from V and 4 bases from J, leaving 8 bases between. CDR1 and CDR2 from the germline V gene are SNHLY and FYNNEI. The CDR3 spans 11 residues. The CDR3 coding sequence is TGTGCCAGCACAGTGTTGTACGAGCAGTACTTC. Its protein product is CASTVLYEQYF.

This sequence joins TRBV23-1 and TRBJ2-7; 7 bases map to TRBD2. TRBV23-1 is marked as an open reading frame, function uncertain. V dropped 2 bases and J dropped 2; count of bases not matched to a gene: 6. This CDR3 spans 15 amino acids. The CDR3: CASSQPGLTPYEQYF. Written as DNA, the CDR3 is TGCGCCAGCAGTCAACCGGGACTAACCCCCTACGAGCAGTACTTC.

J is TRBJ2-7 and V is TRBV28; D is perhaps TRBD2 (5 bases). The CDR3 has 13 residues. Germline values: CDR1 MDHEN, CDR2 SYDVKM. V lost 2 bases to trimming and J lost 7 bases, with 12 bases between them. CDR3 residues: CASSLPTTGEQYF. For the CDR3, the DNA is TGTGCCAGCAGTTTACCGACCACGGGAGAGCAGTACTTC.

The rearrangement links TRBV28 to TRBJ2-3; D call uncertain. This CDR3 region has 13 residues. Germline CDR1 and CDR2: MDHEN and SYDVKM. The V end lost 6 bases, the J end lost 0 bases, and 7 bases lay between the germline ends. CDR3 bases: TGTGCCAGCAGGACGCCTAGCACAGATACGCAGTATTTT. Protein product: CASRTPSTDTQYF.

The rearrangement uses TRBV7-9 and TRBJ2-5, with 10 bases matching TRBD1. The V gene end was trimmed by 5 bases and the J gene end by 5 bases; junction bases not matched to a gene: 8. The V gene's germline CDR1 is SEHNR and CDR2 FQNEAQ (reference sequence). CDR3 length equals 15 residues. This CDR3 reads CASSPGTGDWETQYF. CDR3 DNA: TGTGCCAGCAGCCCCGGGACAGGGGACTGGGAGACCCAGTACTTC.

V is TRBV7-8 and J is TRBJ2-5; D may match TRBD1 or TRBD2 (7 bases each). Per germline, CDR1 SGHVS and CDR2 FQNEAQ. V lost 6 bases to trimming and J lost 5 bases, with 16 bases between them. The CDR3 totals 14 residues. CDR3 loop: CASRETSRGETQYF. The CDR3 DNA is TGTGCCAGCAGGGAGACTAGCAGGGGGGAGACCCAGTACTTC. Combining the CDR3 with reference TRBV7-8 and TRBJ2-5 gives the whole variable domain GAGVSQSPRYKVAKRGQDVALRCDPISGHVSLFWYQQALGQGPEFLTYFQNEAQLDKSGLPSDRFFAERPEGSVSTLKIQRTQQEDSAVYLCASRETSRGETQYFGPGTRLLVL.

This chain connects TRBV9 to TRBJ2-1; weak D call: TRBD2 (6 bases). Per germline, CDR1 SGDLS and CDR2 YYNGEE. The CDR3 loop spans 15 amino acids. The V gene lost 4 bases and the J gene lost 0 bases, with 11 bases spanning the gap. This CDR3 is CASSRTTSSYNEQFF. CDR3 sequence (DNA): TGTGCCAGCAGCAGGACTACAAGCTCCTACAATGAGCAGTTCTTC.

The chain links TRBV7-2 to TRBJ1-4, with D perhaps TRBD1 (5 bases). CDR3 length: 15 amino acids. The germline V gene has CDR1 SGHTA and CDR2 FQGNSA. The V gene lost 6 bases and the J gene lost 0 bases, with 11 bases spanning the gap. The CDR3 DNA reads TGTGCCAGCAGAAGACGAGGGGCAACTAATGAAAAACTGTTTTTT. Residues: CASRRRGATNEKLFF.

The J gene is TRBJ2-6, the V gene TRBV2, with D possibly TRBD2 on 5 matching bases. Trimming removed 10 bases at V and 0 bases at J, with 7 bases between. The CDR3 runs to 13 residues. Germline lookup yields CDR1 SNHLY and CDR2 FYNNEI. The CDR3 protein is CANSGSGANVLTF. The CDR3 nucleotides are TGTGCCAACAGCGGCTCTGGGGCCAACGTCCTGACTTTC.

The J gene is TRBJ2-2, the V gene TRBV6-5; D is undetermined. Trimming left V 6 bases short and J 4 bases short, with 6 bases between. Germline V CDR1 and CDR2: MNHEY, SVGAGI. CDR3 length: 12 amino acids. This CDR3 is CASRQTTGELFF. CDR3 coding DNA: TGTGCCAGCAGGCAGACCACCGGGGAGCTGTTTTTT.